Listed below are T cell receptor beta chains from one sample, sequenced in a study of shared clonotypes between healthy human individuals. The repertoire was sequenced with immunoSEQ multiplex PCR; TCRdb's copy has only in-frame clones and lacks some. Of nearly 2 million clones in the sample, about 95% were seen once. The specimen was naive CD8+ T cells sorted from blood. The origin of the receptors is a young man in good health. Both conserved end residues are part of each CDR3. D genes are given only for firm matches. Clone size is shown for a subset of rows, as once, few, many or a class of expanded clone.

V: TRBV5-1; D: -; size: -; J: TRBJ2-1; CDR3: CASSLLGYMDEQFF; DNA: TGCGCCAGCAGCTTGTTAGGCTACATGGATGAGCAGTTCTTC
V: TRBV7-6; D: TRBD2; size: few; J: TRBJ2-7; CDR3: CASSVTSGSNEQYF; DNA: TGTGCCAGCAGCGTGACTAGCGGGAGCAACGAGCAGTACTTC
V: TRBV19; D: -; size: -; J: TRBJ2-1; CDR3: CASSWQILYNEQFF; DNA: TGTGCCAGTAGTTGGCAGATTCTTTACAATGAGCAGTTCTTC
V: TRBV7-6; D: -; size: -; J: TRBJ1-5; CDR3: CASSRDASNQPQHF; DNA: TGTGCCAGCAGCCGGGACGCCAGCAATCAGCCCCAGCATTTT
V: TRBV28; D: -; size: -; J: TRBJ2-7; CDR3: CASSRVGSSYEQYF; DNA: TGTGCCAGCAGCCGAGTGGGTAGCTCCTACGAGCAGTACTTC
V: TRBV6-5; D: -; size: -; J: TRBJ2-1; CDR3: CASGQTSRNEQFF; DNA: TGTGCCAGCGGCCAGACTAGTAGGAATGAGCAGTTCTTC
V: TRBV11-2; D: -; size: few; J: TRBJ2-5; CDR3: CASSLVGTQYF; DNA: TGTGCCAGCAGCTTAGTGGGGACCCAGTACTTC
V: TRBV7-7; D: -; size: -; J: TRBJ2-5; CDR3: CASSSGWGILEETQYF; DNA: TGTGCTAGCAGCTCCGGGTGGGGGATATTAGAAGAGACCCAGTACTTC
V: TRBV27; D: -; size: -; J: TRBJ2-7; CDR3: CASSLSVVYEQYF; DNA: TGTGCCAGCAGTTTATCGGTAGTCTACGAGCAGTACTTC
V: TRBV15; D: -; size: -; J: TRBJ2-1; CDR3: CATSRVPSNEQFF; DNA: TGTGCCACCAGCAGAGTTCCTAGCAATGAGCAGTTCTTC
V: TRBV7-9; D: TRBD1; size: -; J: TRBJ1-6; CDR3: CASSKGQGLSSYNSPLHF; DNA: TGTGCCAGCAGCAAGGGACAGGGGCTAAGCTCCTATAATTCACCCCTCCACTTT